These 21 T cell receptor beta chains were all obtained from the same sample, sequenced in a study of blood T cell repertoires in COVID-19. The assay was immunoSEQ multiplex PCR, and TCRdb's table has in-frame clones only and misses some. Of 290,000 or so clones listed, more than 80% are singletons. What was sequenced was PBMCs or T cells enriched from blood (not recorded which). The receptors originated from a woman in her 30s who had recovered from COVID-19.

The chain joins TRBV7-2 to TRBJ2-1; 13 nucleotides match TRBD2. The CDR3 covers 15 residues. CDR1 and CDR2 (germline): SGHTA, FQGNSA. After removal of 7 bases from V and 7 bases from J, the junction contained 7 bases not matched to a gene. CDR3 region: CASIRLAGGRNEQFF. CDR3 nucleotides: TGTGCCAGCATCAGACTAGCGGGAGGAAGGAATGAGCAGTTCTTC. Drawing the rest from reference TRBV7-2 and TRBJ2-1, the complete variable domain is GAGVSQSPSNKVTEKGKDVELRCDPISGHTALYWYRQSLGQGLEFLIYFQGNSAPDKSGLPSDRFSAERTGGSVSTLTIQRTQQEDSAVYLCASIRLAGGRNEQFFGPGTRLTVL.

This clone has only one observation. The chain recombines TRBV19 with TRBJ1-6; 7 bases are shared with TRBD1. The length of the CDR3 is 13 residues. Germline trimming cut 8 bases from V and 8 bases from J; bases unmatched to any gene: 6. Germline CDR1 reads LNHDA; CDR2 reads SQIVND (reference sequence). CDR3 DNA: TGTGCCAGTCGACAGGGAAATGATTCACCCCTCCACTTT. It is translated as CASRQGNDSPLHF.

V and J are TRBV6-4 and TRBJ2-2; D perhaps matches TRBD2 (5 bases). The CDR3 totals 13 residues. V was clipped by 4 bases and J by 7 bases, with 10 bases between them. Per the germline V gene, CDR1 is MRHNA and CDR2 is SNTAGT. CDR3 loop: CASSVIEGGELFF. The CDR3 nucleotides read TGTGCCAGCAGTGTCATAGAGGGCGGGGAGCTGTTTTTT.

The chain uses TRBV7-2 and TRBJ2-1; 7 nucleotides align to TRBD1. Germline V gene data show CDR1 as SGHTA and CDR2 as FQGNSA. The CDR3 totals 15 residues. Trimming cost V 5 bases and J 8 bases; bases outside gene matches: 12. DNA of the CDR3: TGTGCCAGCAGCCGGAGCCGGGACAGTCAGGATGAGCAGTTCTTC. It is translated as CASSRSRDSQDEQFF.

The genes are TRBV7-3 and TRBJ2-3; 7 bases are shared with TRBD2. V gave up 4 bases and J gave up 5 bases; unmatched junction bases: 3. CDR1 and CDR2 from the germline V gene are SGHTA and FQGTGA. This CDR3 has 13 amino acids. The CDR3 DNA reads TGTGCCAGCAGCTACATAGCGGGAGATACGCAGTATTTT. Amino acids: CASSYIAGDTQYF.

The J gene is TRBJ2-3, the V gene TRBV9; 12 bases match TRBD2. This CDR3 spans 15 amino acids. Germline loops: CDR1 SGDLS, CDR2 YYNGEE. V shed 3 bases, J shed 5 bases, and the junction held 4 bases outside the gene matches. The CDR3 reads CASSASGREVDTQYF. In DNA form, the CDR3 reads TGTGCCAGCAGCGCTAGCGGGAGGGAGGTAGATACGCAGTATTTT.

The J gene is TRBJ2-5, the V gene TRBV4-3; 13 bases map to TRBD2. CDR3 length: 18 amino acids. With V trimmed by 3 bases and J by 5 bases, 12 bases remained unmatched. Germline values: CDR1 LGHNA, CDR2 YSLEER. CDR3 protein: CASSQLGGLAGRWETQYF. The CDR3 DNA is TGCGCCAGCAGCCAGCTCGGGGGACTAGCGGGAAGGTGGGAGACCCAGTACTTC.

The rearrangement links TRBV28 to TRBJ2-1, with 14 nucleotides matching TRBD2. V trimming: 4 bases; J trimming: 8 bases; junction bases outside the gene matches: 7. From germline, CDR1 is MDHEN and CDR2 SYDVKM. The CDR3 is 16 amino acids. The CDR3 spells CASSSGLAGAWDEQFF. The DNA of the CDR3 is TGTGCCAGCAGTTCGGGACTAGCGGGAGCCTGGGATGAGCAGTTCTTC.

This chain uses TRBV28 with TRBJ1-1, with D perhaps TRBD1 (5 bases). Trimming pared 7 bases from V and 6 bases from J, leaving 21 bases between. CDR3 size: 15 residues. The germline V gene has CDR1 MDHEN and CDR2 SYDVKM. The CDR3 bases are TGTGCCAGCAACTTGGGGGGTTCGAGTTTCCCTGAAGCTTTCTTT. This sequence encodes CASNLGGSSFPEAFF.

This chain uses TRBV3-1 (or the pseudogene TRBV3-2) with TRBJ2-3, with a weak D call TRBD2 (6 bases). Trimming left V 4 bases short and J 3 bases short, with 20 bases between. The CDR3 is 17 residues long. CDR1 and CDR2 (germline): LGHDT, YNNKEL (reference sequence). CDR3 nucleotides: TGTGCCAGCAGCCGAAGCCGGGGGAGAGGGAGTACAGATACGCAGTATTTT. This translates into CASSRSRGRGSTDTQYF.

The genes are TRBV3-1 (or the pseudogene TRBV3-2) and TRBJ2-2; maybe TRBD2 (6 bases). This CDR3 has 15 residues. Germline V gene data show CDR1 as LGHDT and CDR2 as YNNKEL (reference sequence). Trimming cost V 0 bases and J 4 bases, with 9 bases left between them. The chain's CDR3 is CASSQEGGGTGELFF. CDR3 sequence (DNA): TGTGCCAGCAGCCAAGAGGGAGGAGGCACCGGGGAGCTGTTTTTT.

The rearrangement uses TRBV3-1 (or the pseudogene TRBV3-2) and TRBJ2-3; the match to TRBD2 covers 7 bases. In germline, CDR1 is LGHDT, CDR2 YNNKEL (reference sequence). V was clipped by 4 bases and J by 4 bases; unmatched bases: 11. This CDR3 region has 16 residues. DNA for the CDR3: TGTGCCAGCAGCCCAGGACTAGTTGAGGAGGCAGATACGCAGTATTTT. It encodes CASSPGLVEEADTQYF.

This chain links TRBV27 with TRBJ2-1; 11 nucleotides line up with TRBD2. The CDR3 loop spans 16 amino acids. With V trimmed by 1 base and J by 6 bases, 5 bases remained unmatched. CDR1 is MNHEY and CDR2 is SMNVEV in the germline V gene (reference sequence). CDR3 amino acids: CASSLLAGGPLNEQFF. For the CDR3, the DNA is TGTGCCAGCAGTTTATTAGCGGGAGGGCCCCTCAATGAGCAGTTCTTC.

This clone was seen at least ten times. The chain recombines TRBV4-1 with TRBJ2-2; D possibly corresponds to TRBD2 (6 bases). The V gene's germline CDR1 is MGHRA and CDR2 YSYEKL. The CDR3 has 15 amino acids. The germline V and J ends were trimmed by 4 bases and 5 bases, with 14 bases remaining between them. This chain's CDR3 is CASSRAGLVTGELFF. In DNA form, the CDR3 reads TGCGCCAGCAGCCGGGCGGGACTGGTTACCGGGGAGCTGTTTTTT.

The CDR3 region is CASSPGHTDQPQHF. The CDR3 DNA reads TGTGCCAGCAGTCCGGGACACACCGATCAGCCCCAGCATTTT. V usage is TRBV28 and J usage is TRBJ1-5, with D possibly being TRBD1 (6 bases). Germline-derived CDR1 and CDR2 are MDHEN and SYDVKM. The CDR3 spans 14 residues. With 5 bases removed from V and 5 bases from J, the gap between germline ends came to 13 bases.

This chain connects TRBV10-1 to TRBJ2-3; 13 positions match TRBD2. V was clipped by 4 bases and J by 4 bases; unmatched bases: 5. This CDR3 is 16 amino acids long. Germline CDR1 is WNHNN and CDR2 is SYGVQD (reference sequence). CDR3 nucleotide sequence: TGCGCCAGCAGTGCGGGGACTAGCGGGGACCCAGATACGCAGTATTTT. It specifies CASSAGTSGDPDTQYF.

The chain recombines TRBV4-1 with TRBJ1-2; D not resolved. The CDR3 is 18 amino acids. V lost 5 bases and J 0 bases, leaving 22 bases between the germline ends. Germline values: CDR1 MGHRA, CDR2 YSYEKL. This CDR3 is CASSDRSPRLGANYGYTF. CDR3 nucleotides: TGCGCCAGCAGCGACCGCTCTCCCAGATTGGGAGCTAACTATGGCTACACCTTC.

The chain links TRBV5-6 to TRBJ2-2, with unresolved D. The length of the CDR3 is 12 residues. CDR1 is SGHDT and CDR2 is YYEEEE in the germline V gene. Between the trimmed V and J ends, which lost 2 bases and 7 bases, there was a span of 6 bases. CDR3 in amino acids: CASSFVGGELFF. The CDR3 DNA reads TGTGCCAGCAGCTTCGTCGGCGGGGAGCTGTTTTTT.

V and J are TRBV13 and TRBJ2-5; 10 bases align to TRBD1. The CDR3 extends over 15 amino acids. With 4 bases clipped from V and 5 bases from J, the junction kept 7 bases outside the gene matches. CDR1 is PRHDT and CDR2 is FYEKMQ in the germline V gene (reference sequence). This CDR3 reads CASSSRQGAGETQYF. CDR3 DNA: TGTGCCAGCAGCTCACGACAGGGGGCGGGGGAGACCCAGTACTTC.

V and J are TRBV19 and TRBJ1-1; 9 nucleotides agree with TRBD1. CDR1 LNHDA and CDR2 SQIVND come from the germline V gene (reference sequence). Trimming cost V 7 bases and J 4 bases; bases outside gene matches: 4. This CDR3 contains 13 residues. CDR3 nucleotide sequence: TGTGCCAGTACCCCGGACAGGGGCACTGAAGCTTTCTTT. Protein: CASTPDRGTEAFF.

The chain links TRBV5-1 to TRBJ1-4, with 8 bases lining up with TRBD1. The CDR3 is 15 amino acids. Germline assignment: CDR1 SGHRS and CDR2 YFSETQ. The ends lost 4 bases at V and 8 bases at J; junction bases unmatched: 10. CDR3 nucleotides: TGCGCCAGCAGCGTACCCAGGGGGCGGGAGGAAAAACTGTTTTTT. Its protein product is CASSVPRGREEKLFF.